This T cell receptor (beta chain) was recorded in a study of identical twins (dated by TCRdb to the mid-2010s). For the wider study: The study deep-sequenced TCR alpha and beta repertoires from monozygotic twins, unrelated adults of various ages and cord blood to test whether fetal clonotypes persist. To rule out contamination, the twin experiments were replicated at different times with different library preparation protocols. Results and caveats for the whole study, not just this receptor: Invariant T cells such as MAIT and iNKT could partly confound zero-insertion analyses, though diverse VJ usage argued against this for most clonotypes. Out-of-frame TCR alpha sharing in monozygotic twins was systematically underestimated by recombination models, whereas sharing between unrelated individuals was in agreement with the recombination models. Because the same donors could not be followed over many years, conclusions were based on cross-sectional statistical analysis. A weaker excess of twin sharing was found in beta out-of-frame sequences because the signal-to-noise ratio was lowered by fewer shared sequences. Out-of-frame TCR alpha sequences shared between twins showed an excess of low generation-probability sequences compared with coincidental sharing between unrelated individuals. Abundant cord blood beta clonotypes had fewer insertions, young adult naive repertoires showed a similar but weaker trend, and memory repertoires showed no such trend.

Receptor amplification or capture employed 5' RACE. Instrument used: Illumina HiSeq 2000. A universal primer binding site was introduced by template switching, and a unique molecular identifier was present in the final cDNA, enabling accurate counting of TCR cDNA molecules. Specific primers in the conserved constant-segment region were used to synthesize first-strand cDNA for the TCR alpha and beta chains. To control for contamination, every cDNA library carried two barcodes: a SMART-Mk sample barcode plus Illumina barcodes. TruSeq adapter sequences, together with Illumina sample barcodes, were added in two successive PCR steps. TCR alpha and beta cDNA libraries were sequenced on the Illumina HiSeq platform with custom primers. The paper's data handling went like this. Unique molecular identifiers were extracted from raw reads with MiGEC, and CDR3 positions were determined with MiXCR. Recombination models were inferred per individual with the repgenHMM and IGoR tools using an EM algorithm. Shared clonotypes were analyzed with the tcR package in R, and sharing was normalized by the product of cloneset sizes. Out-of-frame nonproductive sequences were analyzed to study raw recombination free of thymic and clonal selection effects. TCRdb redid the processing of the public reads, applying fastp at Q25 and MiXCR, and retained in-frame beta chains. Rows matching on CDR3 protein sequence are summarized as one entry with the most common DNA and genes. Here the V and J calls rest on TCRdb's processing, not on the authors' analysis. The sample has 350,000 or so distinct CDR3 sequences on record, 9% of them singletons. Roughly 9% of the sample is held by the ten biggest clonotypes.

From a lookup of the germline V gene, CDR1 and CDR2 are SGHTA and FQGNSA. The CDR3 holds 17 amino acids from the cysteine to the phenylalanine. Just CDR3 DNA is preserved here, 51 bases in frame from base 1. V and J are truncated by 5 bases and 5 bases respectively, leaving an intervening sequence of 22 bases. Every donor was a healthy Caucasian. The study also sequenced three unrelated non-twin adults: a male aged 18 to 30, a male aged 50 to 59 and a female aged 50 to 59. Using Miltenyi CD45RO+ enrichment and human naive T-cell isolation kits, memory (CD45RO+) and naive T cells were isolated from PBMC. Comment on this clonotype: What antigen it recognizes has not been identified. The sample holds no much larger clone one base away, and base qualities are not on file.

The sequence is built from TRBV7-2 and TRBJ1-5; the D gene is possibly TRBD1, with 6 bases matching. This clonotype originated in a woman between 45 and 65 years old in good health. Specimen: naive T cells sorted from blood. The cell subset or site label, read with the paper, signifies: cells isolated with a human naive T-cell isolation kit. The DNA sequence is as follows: TGTGCCAGCAGCCATCATACATTCCGGGACACAGATCAGCCCCAGCATTTT. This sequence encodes CASSHHTFRDTDQPQHF. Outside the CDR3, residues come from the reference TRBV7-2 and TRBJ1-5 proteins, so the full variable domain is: GAGVSQSPSNKVTEKGKDVELRCDPISGHTALYWYRQSLGQGLEFLIYFQGNSAPDKSGLPSDRFSAERTGGSVSTLTIQRTQQEDSAVYLCASSHHTFRDTDQPQHFGDGTRLSIL.